The 18 T cell receptor beta chains given below trace back to one sample, sequenced in a study of post-analysis software for immune sequencing data. Their antigen targets remain unknown. Tagging with unique molecular identifiers was a feature of the TCR beta cDNA libraries. TCRdb re-called the PCR reads with MiXCR, one entry per CDR3 protein. The table has hundreds of thousands of distinct CDR3 sequences, roughly three fifths seen once. Findings and caveats of the study: Patients carried 5 or 6 TRBV segments more frequently than controls did, and TRBV5-6, TRBV5-1 and TRBV20-1 were among them.

Material for sequencing was blood. These TCRs come from a girl aged 2-9 years with multiple sclerosis.

The chain joins TRBV12-3 or TRBV12-4 to TRBJ1-2; D call uncertain. The CDR3 spans 15 residues. The germline V and J ends were trimmed by 3 bases and 7 bases, with 18 bases remaining between them. CDR3 amino acids: CASSFEVAPARGYTF. The CDR3 region has the DNA TGTGCCAGCAGTTTCGAGGTGGCCCCGGCGCGTGGCTACACCTTC.

The chain couples TRBV7-2 to TRBJ2-4, with 7 bases matching TRBD1. The last part of the DNA fits TRBJ2-7 better; the J call may be wrong. The CDR3 has 13 residues. The germline CDR1 and CDR2 sequences are SGHTA and FQGNSA. The DNA for the CDR3 is TGTGCCAGCAGCTTTACAGGGGACTACGAGCAGTACTTC. Translated, it gives CASSFTGDYEQYF.

V gene TRBV7-2 combines with J gene TRBJ2-3, with D perhaps matching TRBD2 (7 bases). Trimming cost V 7 bases and J 4 bases, with 18 bases left between them. Germline loops: CDR1 SGHTA, CDR2 FQGNSA. The CDR3 is made up of 15 amino acids. In nucleotides, the CDR3 is TGTGCCAGCACCTCAGGGGCTAGCGGTTCAGATACGCAGTATTTT. The encoded protein is CASTSGASGSDTQYF.

The chain employs TRBV6-5 and TRBJ1-2; a possible D gene is TRBD1 (5 bases). The CDR3 covers 11 residues. Germline lookup yields CDR1 MNHEY and CDR2 SVGAGI. Trimming shortened V by 11 bases and J by 8 bases, and 15 bases separated the two germline ends. CDR3 bases: TGTGCCGCGAACGGGGGGTTCGGCTACACCTTC. It translates to CAANGGFGYTF.

The rearrangement links TRBV7-9 to TRBJ1-2, with 7 bases that match TRBD1. Germline lookup yields CDR1 SEHNR and CDR2 FQNEAQ (reference sequence). The CDR3 has 16 residues. With V trimmed by 3 bases and J by 8 bases, 15 bases remained unmatched. The CDR3 is CASSLADRAPIEGYTF. In DNA, the CDR3 is TGTGCCAGCAGCTTGGCAGACAGGGCCCCAATCGAGGGCTACACCTTC.

This chain connects TRBV10-3 to TRBJ1-2, with D hard to call. The CDR3 contains 12 residues. Germline V gene lookup returns CDR1 ENHRY and CDR2 SYGVKD. The V end lost 9 bases, the J end lost 6 bases, and 14 bases lay between the germline ends. The CDR3 is CAIRQASDGYTF. CDR3 nucleotide sequence: TGTGCCATACGGCAGGCCTCTGATGGCTACACCTTC.

The chain is built from TRBV6-5 and TRBJ1-1; the D gene is possibly TRBD1 (6 bases). V was trimmed by 2 bases and J by 1 base, leaving 11 bases between them. The germline gives CDR1 MNHEY, CDR2 SVGAGI. The CDR3 length is 15 residues. CDR3 amino acids: CASSYDRGRNTEAFF. The CDR3 DNA sequence: TGTGCCAGCAGTTACGACCGGGGGCGGAACACTGAAGCTTTCTTT.

The CDR3 sequence: CASSSVWKGQYNEQFF. The DNA of the CDR3 is TGTGCCAGCAGCTCGGTTTGGAAGGGGCAATACAATGAGCAGTTCTTC. The chain couples TRBV5-5 to TRBJ2-1; a possible D gene is TRBD1 (5 bases). V shed 3 bases and J shed 4 bases, with 17 bases lying between them. The CDR3 is 16 residues long. Germline lookup yields CDR1 SGHKS and CDR2 YYEKEE (reference sequence).

This clonotype was recorded a few times. The V gene is TRBV28, the J gene TRBJ2-1, with a tentative D call TRBD1 (6 bases). CDR1 is MDHEN and CDR2 is SYDVKM in the germline V gene. The germline V and J ends were trimmed by 6 bases and 8 bases, with 20 bases remaining between them. The CDR3 is 15 amino acids. CDR3 in amino acids: CASRRGQGLRDEQFF. CDR3 bases: TGTGCCAGCAGGCGCGGTCAGGGGTTAAGGGATGAGCAGTTCTTC.

This clonotype was found a few times. The chain carries TRBV5-1 and TRBJ1-2; perhaps TRBD1 as D (5 bases). V was pared by 5 bases and J by 3 bases, with 26 bases between. The germline V gene encodes CDR1 SGHRS and CDR2 YFSETQ. The CDR3 is 18 amino acids. The CDR3 is CASRGPATGTQEDYGYTF. In DNA, the CDR3 is TGCGCCAGCAGGGGGCCAGCTACCGGGACTCAGGAGGACTATGGCTACACCTTC.

The V call is TRBV7-2, the J call TRBJ2-5; either TRBD1 or TRBD2 may supply D (6 bases each). The germline CDR1 and CDR2 sequences are SGHTA and FQGNSA. V was trimmed by 1 base and J by 5 bases, leaving 17 bases between them. The CDR3 has 16 residues. CDR3 coding DNA: TGTGCCAGCAGCTTAGGACGGGGGCGCGGGGCGGAGACCCAGTACTTC. It codes for CASSLGRGRGAETQYF. The full variable domain, with the rest looked up from reference TRBV7-2 and TRBJ2-5, is GAGVSQSPSNKVTEKGKDVELRCDPISGHTALYWYRQSLGQGLEFLIYFQGNSAPDKSGLPSDRFSAERTGGSVSTLTIQRTQQEDSAVYLCASSLGRGRGAETQYFGPGTRLLVL.

This clonotype is a singleton in its sample. The junction differs from germline at one of its ends, possibly a read error. This sequence joins TRBV12-3 or TRBV12-4 and TRBJ2-5; TRBD1 is a possible D gene (6 bases). The CDR3 is made up of 16 amino acids. CDR3 amino acids: CTSTGLREGGQETQYF. CDR3 DNA: TGTACCAGCACCGGACTCCGGGAAGGGGGCCAAGAGACCCAGTACTTC.

The gene calls are TRBV6-2 or TRBV6-3 and TRBJ2-7, with TRBD2 matching over 9 bases. The CDR3 has 16 residues. Germline trimming cut 6 bases from V and 3 bases from J; bases unmatched to any gene: 12. From germline, CDR1 is MNHEY and CDR2 SVGEGT. This CDR3 is CASRGIAGEGNYEQYF. The CDR3 DNA reads TGTGCCAGCAGGGGAATAGCGGGGGAAGGAAACTACGAGCAGTACTTC.

The chain has TRBV7-2 and TRBJ2-3; the D gene could be TRBD1 or TRBD2 (5 bases each). V lost 2 bases to trimming and J lost 1 base, with 13 bases between them. Germline CDR1 is SGHTA and CDR2 is FQGNSA. The CDR3 has 16 residues. CDR3 protein: CASSLRGSLGTDTQYF. CDR3 nucleotide sequence: TGTGCCAGCAGCTTACGGGGCTCTCTAGGCACAGATACGCAGTATTTT.

This rearrangement joins TRBV7-2 to TRBJ2-3, with 12 nucleotides matching TRBD1. CDR3 size: 16 residues. The germline V gene encodes CDR1 SGHTA and CDR2 FQGNSA. V was pared by 8 bases and J by 5 bases, with 11 bases of the junction left unmatched. Here the CDR3 reads CASGGGGQGAGDTQYF. CDR3 sequence (DNA): TGTGCCAGCGGCGGAGGGGGACAGGGGGCAGGAGATACGCAGTATTTT.

The table lists this clonotype with a count of one. The chain recombines TRBV13 with TRBJ2-5; 11 bases line up with TRBD2. Germline V gene sequence: CDR1 PRHDT, CDR2 FYEKMQ (reference sequence). V lost 2 bases to trimming and J lost 5 bases; unmatched junction nucleotides: 7. This CDR3 has 16 residues. The DNA for the CDR3 is TGTGCCAGCAGCTTACGACTAGCGGGGATGGCGGAGACCCAGTACTTC. The encoded protein is CASSLRLAGMAETQYF.

The gene calls are TRBV4-2 and TRBJ2-7; perhaps D is TRBD1 or TRBD2 (5 bases each). The germline gives CDR1 LGHNA, CDR2 YNFKEQ. Trimming took off 2 bases at V and 7 bases at J, with 21 bases between the two ends. CDR3 length: 16 amino acids. In nucleotides, the CDR3 is TGTGCCAGCAGCCAAACTGGGGGTCCCGTCTACAATGAGCAGTACTTC. Translated: CASSQTGGPVYNEQYF.

In this sample, this clonotype turned up once. The chain has TRBV25-1 and TRBJ2-3, with D possibly being TRBD1 (5 bases). CDR3 length equals 14 residues. The germline V gene has CDR1 MGHDK and CDR2 SYGVNS. The V gene lost 3 bases and the J gene lost 7 bases, with 14 bases spanning the gap. Here the CDR3 reads CASSDMTDTNTQYF. The CDR3 coding sequence is TGTGCCAGCAGTGACATGACAGATACGAATACGCAGTATTTT.